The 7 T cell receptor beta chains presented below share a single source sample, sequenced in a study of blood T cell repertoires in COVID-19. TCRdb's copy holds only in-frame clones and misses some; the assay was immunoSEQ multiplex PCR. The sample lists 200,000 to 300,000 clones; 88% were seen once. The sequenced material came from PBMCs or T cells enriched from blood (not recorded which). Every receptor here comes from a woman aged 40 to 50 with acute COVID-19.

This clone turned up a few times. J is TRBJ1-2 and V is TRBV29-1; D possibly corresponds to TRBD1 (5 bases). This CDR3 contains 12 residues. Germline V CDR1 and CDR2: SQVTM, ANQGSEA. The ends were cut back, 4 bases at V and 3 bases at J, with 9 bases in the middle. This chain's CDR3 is CSVGGEHYGYTF. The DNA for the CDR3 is TGCAGCGTTGGGGGGGAACACTATGGCTACACCTTC.

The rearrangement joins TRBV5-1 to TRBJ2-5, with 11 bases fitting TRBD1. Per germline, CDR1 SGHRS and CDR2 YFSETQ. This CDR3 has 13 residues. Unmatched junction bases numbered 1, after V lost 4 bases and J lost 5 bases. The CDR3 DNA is TGCGCCAGCAGCCGGGACAGGGGGGAGACCCAGTACTTC. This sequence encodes CASSRDRGETQYF. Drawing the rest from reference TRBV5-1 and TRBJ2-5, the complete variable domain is KAGVTQTPRYLIKTRGQQVTLSCSPISGHRSVSWYQQTPGQGLQFLFEYFSETQRNKGNFPGRFSGRQFSNSRSEMNVSTLELGDSALYLCASSRDRGETQYFGPGTRLLVL.

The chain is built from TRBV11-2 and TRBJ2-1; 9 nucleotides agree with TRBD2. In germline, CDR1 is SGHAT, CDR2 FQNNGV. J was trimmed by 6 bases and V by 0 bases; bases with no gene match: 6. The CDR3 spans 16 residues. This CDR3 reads CASSLEAGGVRNEQFF. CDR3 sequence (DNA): TGTGCCAGCAGCTTAGAGGCGGGAGGGGTTCGCAATGAGCAGTTCTTC.

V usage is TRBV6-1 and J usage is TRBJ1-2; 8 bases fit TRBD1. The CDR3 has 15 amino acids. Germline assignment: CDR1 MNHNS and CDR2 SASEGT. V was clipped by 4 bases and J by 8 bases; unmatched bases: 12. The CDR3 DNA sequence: TGTGCCAGCAGTGTCCGAGGACAGGGATCGTGGGGCTACACCTTC. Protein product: CASSVRGQGSWGYTF.

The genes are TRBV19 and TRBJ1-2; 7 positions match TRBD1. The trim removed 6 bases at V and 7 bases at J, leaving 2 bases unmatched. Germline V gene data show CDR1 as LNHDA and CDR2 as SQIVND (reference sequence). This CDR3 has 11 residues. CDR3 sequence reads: CASRTGFGYTF. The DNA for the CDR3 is TGTGCCAGTAGGACAGGGTTTGGCTACACCTTC.

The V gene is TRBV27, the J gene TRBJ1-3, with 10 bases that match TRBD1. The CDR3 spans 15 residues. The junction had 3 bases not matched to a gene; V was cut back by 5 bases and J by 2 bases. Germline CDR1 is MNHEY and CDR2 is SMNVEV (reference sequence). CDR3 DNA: TGTGCCAGCAGTAGAGGGACAGGGGCTGGAAACACCATATATTTT. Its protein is CASSRGTGAGNTIYF.

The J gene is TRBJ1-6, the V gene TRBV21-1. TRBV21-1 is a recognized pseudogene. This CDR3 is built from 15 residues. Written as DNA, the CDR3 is TGTGCCAGCAGCAAAGCGGCGGAAGATAATTCACCCCTCCACTTT. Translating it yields CASSKAAEDNSPLHF.